This entry features one T cell receptor beta chain sequence. Its antigen is unknown. The V end was cut by 1 base, the J end by 0 bases, with 8 bases between. Germline lookup yields CDR1 SEHNR and CDR2 FQNEAQ (reference sequence). The CDR3 contains 15 residues. This sample is part of a study of OX40 agonist ivuxolimab in advanced cancers. The wider study: At roughly 83% male, the cohort had a mean age of 60 years, ranging from about 20 to 90.

The assay was immunoSEQ multiplex PCR, and TCRdb's table has in-frame clones only and misses some. The sample has 42,000 or so clones; approximately 88% are singletons. Findings and limits, study-wide: People who partly responded at 0.1-3.0 mg/kg had some of the least clonal expansion seen.

The TCR was taken from an adult with an advanced solid tumor such as melanoma, head and neck, liver or kidney cancer. The specimen comprised CD4+ or CD8+ T cells sorted from blood, sampled in a trial of the OX40 agonist ivuxolimab. The V call is TRBV7-9, the J call TRBJ2-3; D unclear. CDR3 nucleotide sequence: TGTGCCAGCAGCTTAGATTATTCTAGCACAGATACGCAGTATTTT. Its translation is CASSLDYSSTDTQYF.